These 6 T cell receptor beta chains came from one sample sequenced in a study of OX40 agonist ivuxolimab in advanced cancers. Assay used: immunoSEQ multiplex PCR; TCRdb lists only in-frame clones, some missing. This repertoire shows 55,000 to 85,000 clones, 80% found once; its top ten account for 0.95% to 1.5%. The specimen was CD4+ or CD8+ T cells sorted from blood, collected in a trial of the OX40 agonist ivuxolimab. Receptors were obtained from an adult with an advanced solid tumor such as melanoma, head and neck, liver or kidney cancer.

This chain connects TRBV11-3 to TRBJ2-3, with TRBD2 matching 9 bases. Germline trimming cut 6 bases from V and 0 bases from J; bases unmatched to any gene: 1. Germline V gene lookup returns CDR1 SGHNT and CDR2 YENEEA. The CDR3 is 14 amino acids. CDR3 loop: CASRAGGSTDTQYF. DNA for the CDR3: TGTGCCAGCAGGGCGGGGGGGAGCACAGATACGCAGTATTTT.

The chain carries TRBV11-2 and TRBJ2-2; D ambiguous. This CDR3 comprises 12 residues. Trimming cost V 5 bases and J 8 bases, with 9 bases left between them. The germline V gene encodes CDR1 SGHAT and CDR2 FQNNGV. In nucleotides, the CDR3 is TGTGCCAGCAGCCCCTTCGAAGGGGAGCTGTTTTTT. Its protein is CASSPFEGELFF. The full variable domain, completed using reference TRBV11-2 and TRBJ2-2, is EAGVAQSPRYKIIEKRQSVAFWCNPISGHATLYWYQQILGQGPKLLIQFQNNGVVDDSQLPKDRFSAERLKGVDSTLKIQPAKLEDSAVYLCASSPFEGELFFGEGSRLTVL.

The chain employs TRBV4-3 and TRBJ1-5; 10 bases are shared with TRBD1. V trimming: 3 bases; J trimming: 5 bases; junction bases outside the gene matches: 1. The CDR3 has 14 amino acids. CDR1 LGHNA and CDR2 YSLEER come from the germline V gene. For the CDR3, the DNA is TGCGCCAGCAGCCAGGGACAGGGGTATCAGCCCCAGCATTTT. Protein sequence: CASSQGQGYQPQHF.

The chain employs TRBV30 and TRBJ2-5; D is possibly TRBD1 (7 bases). V was shortened by 3 bases and J by 4 bases, with 21 bases between the two germline ends. Germline CDR1 and CDR2: GTSNPN and SVGIG (reference sequence). CDR3 length equals 16 residues. This CDR3 reads CAWRQGLRGAGETQYF. The CDR3 DNA reads TGTGCCTGGAGGCAGGGACTCAGGGGGGCGGGAGAGACCCAGTACTTC. Variable domain in full (rest from reference TRBV30 and TRBJ2-5): SQTIHQWPATLVQPVGSPLSLECTVEGTSNPNLYWYRQAAGRGLQLLFYSVGIGQISSEVPQNLSASRPQDRQFILSSKKLLLSDSGFYLCAWRQGLRGAGETQYFGPGTRLLVL.

This clone was recorded only once. The chain recombines TRBV6-6 with TRBJ2-3; no firm D call. Trimming took off 6 bases at V and 2 bases at J, with 15 bases between the two ends. Germline lookup yields CDR1 MNHNY and CDR2 SVGAGI (reference sequence). CDR3 size: 15 residues. CDR3 region: CASSQSSGNTDTQYF. The CDR3 DNA reads as TGTGCCAGCAGCCAATCCTCCGGAAACACAGATACGCAGTATTTT.

The chain employs TRBV19 and TRBJ2-5; 7 nucleotides align to TRBD2. Germline V CDR1 and CDR2: LNHDA, SQIVND (reference sequence). The V and J ends lost 7 bases and 4 bases, in that order; junction bases with no gene match: 6. The CDR3 is 13 amino acids. CDR3 loop: CASMEAGRETQYF. In DNA, the CDR3 is TGTGCCAGTATGGAAGCGGGGAGAGAGACCCAGTACTTC.